This T cell receptor beta chain originates from a study of T cell responses to AZD1222 COVID-19 vaccine. Study-wide context: Second-dose groups at about 4 or about 12 weeks were pooled.

CDR1 and CDR2 (germline): SNHLY, FYNNEI. V was clipped by 1 base and J by 8 bases, with 15 bases between them. The CDR3 length is 15 residues. Points from the study as a whole: The peak T cell response came first, and repertoires were sampled only after it. There were mostly white British donors and more females than males, and clonal diversity was possibly underestimated. Recipients of AZD1222 seropositive at baseline numbered only 6 or 7.

About this clone: Its antigen is not known.

Measured with immunoSEQ multiplex PCR; TCRdb has only the in-frame clones, and not every one. In the table there are 100,000 to 150,000 clones, 88% of which are singletons. The sample here was peripheral blood, taken on day 0 of AZD1222 vaccination. The sequence was obtained from an adult in good health. The chain uses TRBV2 and TRBJ2-1; D is ambiguous. Here the CDR3 DNA reads TGTGCCAGCAGTGAAGTCGGAGCCGGACCGCATGAGCAGTTCTTC. Amino acid sequence: CASSEVGAGPHEQFF.